This T cell receptor (beta chain) was sequenced during a study of control samples from healthy donors and cancer patients. V lost 4 bases to trimming and J lost 5 bases; unmatched junction nucleotides: 10. The V gene's germline CDR1 is MNHNS and CDR2 SASEGT. The CDR3 sequence is 16 residues long. Produced via immunoSEQ multiplex PCR; TCRdb's table is partial and in-frame only. The profile shows 20,000 to 25,000 clones, roughly 84% of them singletons. This sequence was found in a man in his sixties with head and neck cancer. The rearrangement links TRBV6-1 to TRBJ2-2; 7 bases align to TRBD1. The sequenced sample consisted of PBMCs. CDR3 loop: CASSVTGERDTGELFF. The CDR3 DNA is TGTGCCAGCAGTGTCACAGGGGAGCGAGATACCGGGGAGCTGTTTTTT.